Sequencing of this TCR beta chain was carried out in a study of control samples from healthy donors and cancer patients. Trimming took off 4 bases at V and 3 bases at J, with 10 bases between the two ends. This CDR3 region has 13 residues. From germline, CDR1 is SGHNT and CDR2 YYREEE (reference sequence). Here immunoSEQ multiplex PCR was the method, and the copy in TCRdb shows in-frame clones only, minus some. The sample has about 120,000 clones, just over 90% seen once. This receptor was taken from a woman under 30 in good health. The V gene is TRBV5-4, the J gene TRBJ2-5; D unresolved. Specimen: blood. The CDR3 protein is CASSRALKETQYF. The DNA of the CDR3 is TGTGCCAGCAGCCGGGCCCTTAAAGAGACCCAGTACTTC.